This passage covers 21 T cell receptor beta chains from one sample sequenced in a study of brain T cells in children with intractable seizures. As to time point: blood from clinic visit 5 months post-surgery; TSC patient then seizure free. The method was immunoSEQ multiplex PCR; TCRdb's version includes in-frame clones alone and lacks a portion of them. The sample records approximately 330,000 clones, over 85% being singletons. The sequencing used peripheral blood, collected about 5 months after surgery. The receptors here all came from a boy under two years old with tuberous sclerosis and intractable seizures.

The count of this clone is one. This chain connects TRBV19 to TRBJ1-6; D unresolved. CDR3 length: 14 amino acids. V was clipped by 7 bases and J by 0 bases, with 7 bases between them. Germline V gene sequence: CDR1 LNHDA, CDR2 SQIVND (reference sequence). CDR3 sequence (DNA): TGTGCCAGTAAGCAGAGCTCCTATAATTCACCCCTCCACTTT. This sequence encodes CASKQSSYNSPLHF.

This chain uses TRBV7-9 with TRBJ1-2, with D uncertain. This CDR3 is built from 13 residues. V was trimmed by 4 bases and J by 0 bases, leaving 6 bases between them. CDR1 is SEHNR and CDR2 is FQNEAQ in the germline V gene (reference sequence). The CDR3 is CASSYKTNYGYTF. DNA of the CDR3: TGTGCCAGCAGCTACAAAACTAACTATGGCTACACCTTC.

The rearrangement uses TRBV5-1 and TRBJ2-7; D might be TRBD2 (6 bases). This CDR3 has 14 residues. The germline V gene has CDR1 SGHRS and CDR2 YFSETQ. V was trimmed by 0 bases and J by 2 bases, leaving 9 bases between them. The CDR3 reads CASSLVGGTYEQYF. CDR3 in DNA: TGCGCCAGCAGCTTGGTAGGCGGGACCTACGAGCAGTACTTC.

This clone came up a few times. V and J are TRBV30 and TRBJ1-1; D gene uncertain. The germline V gene encodes CDR1 GTSNPN and CDR2 SVGIG (reference sequence). The CDR3 length is 13 residues. The germline V and J ends were trimmed by 0 bases and 5 bases, with 10 bases remaining between them. Here the CDR3 DNA reads TGTGCCTGGAGTGTATCGGAGCTTACTGAAGCTTTCTTT. Residues: CAWSVSELTEAFF.

This clone was found once. The DNA of the CDR3 is TGTGCCAGCAGTGACCTTTCTTTTCGGACAGGCAGAGATGCGAACACTGAAGCTTTCTTT. Its translation is CASSDLSFRTGRDANTEAFF. The chain employs TRBV6-1 and TRBJ1-1, with 7 bases matching TRBD1. Trimming removed 3 bases from V and 1 base from J; junction bases left unmatched: 20. CDR1 is MNHNS and CDR2 is SASEGT in the germline V gene. CDR3 size: 20 residues.

This chain joins TRBV6-2 or TRBV6-3 and TRBJ2-7, with 7 bases identical to TRBD2. Germline trimming cut 5 bases from V and 4 bases from J; bases unmatched to any gene: 11. The CDR3 spans 15 residues. Germline V CDR1 and CDR2: MNHEY, SVGEGT. This CDR3 is CASSPLAGEGYEQYF. The DNA of the CDR3 is TGTGCCAGCAGTCCCCTTGCGGGAGAAGGGTACGAGCAGTACTTC.

J is TRBJ1-6 and V is TRBV5-6, with D maybe TRBD1 (5 bases). The CDR3 runs to 17 residues. Per germline, CDR1 SGHDT and CDR2 YYEEEE. V lost 0 bases to trimming and J lost 0 bases, with 10 bases between them. This CDR3 reads CASSLAGWSSYNSPLHF. The CDR3 nucleotides are TGTGCCAGCAGCTTGGCAGGGTGGAGCTCCTATAATTCACCCCTCCACTTT.

Only a few counts were recorded for this clone. This chain links TRBV6-5 with TRBJ2-7; D is unclear. Trimming pared 0 bases from V and 9 bases from J, leaving 12 bases between. The germline V gene has CDR1 MNHEY and CDR2 SVGAGI. The CDR3 runs to 13 residues. CDR3 in DNA: TGTGCCAGCAGTTACTCTCACGACGAGTGGCAGTACTTC. Translating it yields CASSYSHDEWQYF.

CDR3 residues: CASSSSAPKGYEQYF. In DNA form, the CDR3 reads TGTGCCAGCAGCAGTAGCGCCCCGAAAGGCTACGAGCAGTACTTC. This sequence joins TRBV7-2 and TRBJ2-7; a weak D match, TRBD2 (5 bases). V was pared by 5 bases and J by 3 bases, with 17 bases between. CDR3 size: 15 residues. Per the germline V gene, CDR1 is SGHTA and CDR2 is FQGNSA.

This chain links TRBV5-5 with TRBJ1-2; D remains ambiguous. The germline CDR1 and CDR2 sequences are SGHKS and YYEKEE (reference sequence). Trimming took 0 bases from V and 8 from J, leaving 14 bases between them. CDR3 size: 14 residues. The CDR3 DNA reads TGTGCCAGCAGCTTGGGATTTGGGATGCGGGGCTACACCTTC. It codes for CASSLGFGMRGYTF.

As regards this clone: Other DNA sequences of this sample code for an identical CDR3. The gene calls are TRBV7-9 and TRBJ2-3, with unresolved D. V was cut by 1 base and J by 1 base, with 3 bases left in between. This CDR3 comprises 13 residues. Per the germline V gene, CDR1 is SEHNR and CDR2 is FQNEAQ (reference sequence). The CDR3 DNA reads as TGTGCCAGCAGCTTAGTAGGCACAGATACGCAGTATTTT. Protein sequence: CASSLVGTDTQYF.

Comment on this clone: Different DNA sequences within this sample yield the same CDR3. This chain connects TRBV12-3 or TRBV12-4 to TRBJ2-7; D gene uncertain. The CDR3 is 13 residues long. V lost 1 base and J lost 4, with 8 bases in between. The CDR3 coding sequence is TGTGCCAGCAGTTTAGTCGTTGGGTACGAGCAGTACTTC. Translation: CASSLVVGYEQYF.

J is TRBJ2-3 and V is TRBV14; 10 bases are shared with TRBD1. V lost 3 bases and J lost 2; bases outside the gene matches: 8. This CDR3 region has 17 residues. CDR1 SGHDN and CDR2 FVKESK come from the germline V gene. CDR3 sequence (DNA): TGTGCCAGCAGCCATCGGGGACAGGGGCTATACACAGATACGCAGTATTTT. It specifies CASSHRGQGLYTDTQYF. Full variable domain (missing parts from reference TRBV14 and TRBJ2-3): EAGVTQFPSHSVIEKGQTVTLRCDPISGHDNLYWYRRVMGKEIKFLLHFVKESKQDESGMPNNRFLAERTGGTYSTLKVQPAELEDSGVYFCASSHRGQGLYTDTQYFGPGTRLTVL.

The chain links TRBV28 to TRBJ2-5; a weak D match, TRBD1 (5 bases). The CDR3 is 14 amino acids. In germline, CDR1 is MDHEN, CDR2 SYDVKM. Deletions cut 5 bases from V and 0 bases from J, with 10 bases between. The CDR3 DNA reads TGTGCCAGCAGTCTCAGGGCGTACCAAGAGACCCAGTACTTC. It codes for CASSLRAYQETQYF.

This rearrangement joins TRBV6-5 to TRBJ1-3; D is unresolved. Germline values: CDR1 MNHEY, CDR2 SVGAGI. The CDR3 is 11 amino acids. V lost 7 bases to trimming and J lost 4 bases, with 5 bases between them. The CDR3: CASNGGNTIYF. For the CDR3, the DNA is TGTGCCAGCAATGGGGGAAACACCATATATTTT.

The rearrangement joins TRBV5-5 to TRBJ2-7, with no clear D. Germline V gene data show CDR1 as SGHKS and CDR2 as YYEKEE (reference sequence). This CDR3 spans 15 amino acids. Trimming cost V 0 bases and J 0 bases, with 10 bases left between them. Here the CDR3 DNA reads TGTGCCAGCAGCTTGGGGCTCCCGAGCTCCTACGAGCAGTACTTC. It encodes CASSLGLPSSYEQYF.

This CDR3 is CASSHIALAGPVYEQYF. DNA for the CDR3: TGTGCCAGTAGCCACATAGCTCTAGCGGGACCCGTTTACGAGCAGTACTTC. The V gene is TRBV19, the J gene TRBJ2-7, with 9 bases matching TRBD2. CDR1 is LNHDA and CDR2 is SQIVND in the germline V gene (reference sequence). This CDR3 has 17 amino acids. Trimming at V came to 6 bases and at J to 4 bases, leaving 16 bases not matched to a gene.

The rearrangement uses TRBV7-9 and TRBJ1-1; 8 bases match TRBD1. V was clipped by 4 bases and J by 6 bases; unmatched bases: 7. This CDR3 has 14 amino acids. Germline V CDR1 and CDR2: SEHNR, FQNEAQ (reference sequence). CDR3 protein: CASSSTTGAPEAFF. CDR3 nucleotide sequence: TGTGCCAGCAGCTCAACGACAGGGGCCCCTGAAGCTTTCTTT.

The chain couples TRBV28 to TRBJ2-3; TRBD2 matches 9 bases. CDR3 length: 15 amino acids. J lost 1 base, V lost 7 bases, and 6 bases had no gene match. Germline V CDR1 and CDR2: MDHEN, SYDVKM. CDR3 DNA sequence: TGTGCCAGCAACGAGGTAGCGGGGGGCACAGATACGCAGTATTTT. It yields the protein CASNEVAGGTDTQYF.

Points on this clone: Other DNA sequences in the same sample also yield this CDR3. The chain combines TRBV2 with TRBJ1-1, with TRBD1 identical over 7 bases. J was trimmed by 0 bases and V by 8 bases; bases with no gene match: 3. There are 13 residues in the CDR3. Germline V gene data show CDR1 as SNHLY and CDR2 as FYNNEI. The CDR3 reads CASRDSLNTEAFF. In DNA, the CDR3 is TGTGCCAGCCGGGACAGTTTGAACACTGAAGCTTTCTTT.

This chain joins TRBV11-3 and TRBJ2-5; possibly TRBD1 for D (6 bases). The CDR3 has 14 residues. The germline V gene encodes CDR1 SGHNT and CDR2 YENEEA. V was cut by 6 bases and J by 4 bases, with 15 bases left in between. The CDR3 nucleotides are TGTGCCAGCAGGGACCGACTACAGGGAGAGACCCAGTACTTC. Encoded protein: CASRDRLQGETQYF. Full variable domain (rest looked up from reference TRBV11-3 and TRBJ2-5): EAGVVQSPRYKIIEKKQPVAFWCNPISGHNTLYWYLQNLGQGPELLIRYENEEAVDDSQLPKDRFSAERLKGVDSTLKIQPAELGDSAVYLCASRDRLQGETQYFGPGTRLLVL.